The clone carrying this TCR beta chain appeared a single time. This specimen belongs to a study of CD4+ T cells in melanoma. Only in-frame clones appear in the TCRdb table, and some are missing; sequencing was by immunoSEQ multiplex PCR. The table has some 10,000 clones, 68% seen once. V lost 7 bases, J lost 5 bases, and 6 bases stayed unmatched. From germline, CDR1 is MNHEY and CDR2 SVGAGI. The CDR3 sequence is 14 residues long. The TCR originated in a human donor with melanoma. V and J are TRBV6-5 and TRBJ1-5, with 9 bases lining up with TRBD1. Source material: cells from a culture (not recorded whether cultured in vitro). The CDR3 DNA is TGTGCCAGCACCGAGGACAGGGGATATCAGCCCCAGCATTTT. Protein sequence: CASTEDRGYQPQHF.